Each of the 8 T cell receptor beta chains below was sequenced from the same sample in a study of cytomegalovirus exposure and HLA in healthy donors. The PCR was carried out with 60 Vbeta primers and 13 Jbeta primers. Profiling relied on immunoSEQ multiplex PCR, and the TCRdb table lists in-frame clones only, not all of them. The profile shows over 150,000 clones, about 80% of them singletons. Sequenced input: PBMCs. These receptors were obtained from a man in his thirties or forties in good health and CMV-seronegative.

The CDR3 region has the DNA TGTGCCTGGAGCGGGAGTCTTTCCTACAATGAGCAGTTCTTC. It is translated as CAWSGSLSYNEQFF. The V gene is TRBV30, the J gene TRBJ2-1, with D perhaps matching TRBD2 (6 bases). This CDR3 contains 14 residues. V lost 3 bases and J 1 base, leaving 10 bases between the germline ends. CDR1 and CDR2 (germline): GTSNPN, SVGIG (reference sequence).

The rearrangement links TRBV7-9 to TRBJ2-7; 7 nucleotides line up with TRBD2. J lost 2 bases, V lost 5 bases, and 18 bases had no gene match. Germline values: CDR1 SEHNR, CDR2 FQNEAQ (reference sequence). The CDR3 is made up of 18 amino acids. CDR3 protein: CASSPAGRWLADPYEQYF. The CDR3 DNA follows: TGTGCCAGCAGCCCTGCGGGCAGATGGCTAGCGGACCCCTACGAGCAGTACTTC.

The V gene is TRBV7-8, the J gene TRBJ1-5, with D uncertain. This CDR3 is 15 amino acids long. The germline V gene encodes CDR1 SGHVS and CDR2 FQNEAQ. Trimming pared 2 bases from V and 4 bases from J, leaving 12 bases between. Here the CDR3 reads CASSLRRLGNQPQHF. CDR3 bases: TGTGCCAGCAGCTTACGGAGGCTGGGGAATCAGCCCCAGCATTTT.

The chain couples TRBV25-1 to TRBJ2-1; 10 nucleotides align to TRBD2. Per the germline V gene, CDR1 is MGHDK and CDR2 is SYGVNS. The V segment lost 5 bases and the J segment 8 bases; nucleotides outside the gene matches: 18. CDR3 size: 18 residues. The chain's CDR3 is CASSNTLRTSGLFHEQFF. The CDR3 region has the DNA TGTGCCAGCAGTAACACCCTCAGGACTAGCGGACTCTTCCATGAGCAGTTCTTC.

This clone was observed a few times. The gene calls are TRBV19 and TRBJ1-1; D is undetermined. This CDR3 has 15 amino acids. CDR1 is LNHDA, CDR2 SQIVND, per germline (reference sequence). Trimming removed 5 bases from V and 1 base from J, with 14 bases in between. CDR3 in DNA: TGTGCCAGTAGTGATCCAGGCCCGGCGAACACTGAAGCTTTCTTT. It codes for CASSDPGPANTEAFF.

The rearrangement joins TRBV6-1 to TRBJ1-5; D possibly corresponds to TRBD1 (5 bases). The CDR3 totals 12 residues. In germline, CDR1 is MNHNS, CDR2 SASEGT. Trimming removed 6 bases from V and 4 bases from J, with 7 bases in between. CDR3 bases: TGTGCCAGCAGGGGGGGGAATCAGCCCCAGCATTTT. This codes for CASRGGNQPQHF.

The J gene is TRBJ2-2, the V gene TRBV29-1; TRBD1 agrees at 8 bases. This CDR3 has 16 amino acids. Germline lookup yields CDR1 SQVTM and CDR2 ANQGSEA. Germline trimming cut 8 bases from V and 0 bases from J; bases unmatched to any gene: 11. The CDR3 protein is CSIPRTGHANTGELFF. Written as DNA, the CDR3 is TGCAGCATACCTCGGACAGGGCACGCGAACACCGGGGAGCTGTTTTTT.

This clone has a handful of counts. V and J are TRBV5-6 and TRBJ2-1, with 13 bases matching TRBD2. The germline gives CDR1 SGHDT, CDR2 YYEEEE. CDR3 length: 19 amino acids. J gave up 0 bases and V 0 bases, and 6 bases lay outside the gene matches. The CDR3 reads CASSLAVTSGRSSYNEQFF. For the CDR3, the DNA is TGTGCCAGCAGCTTGGCCGTGACTAGCGGGAGGAGCTCCTACAATGAGCAGTTCTTC.